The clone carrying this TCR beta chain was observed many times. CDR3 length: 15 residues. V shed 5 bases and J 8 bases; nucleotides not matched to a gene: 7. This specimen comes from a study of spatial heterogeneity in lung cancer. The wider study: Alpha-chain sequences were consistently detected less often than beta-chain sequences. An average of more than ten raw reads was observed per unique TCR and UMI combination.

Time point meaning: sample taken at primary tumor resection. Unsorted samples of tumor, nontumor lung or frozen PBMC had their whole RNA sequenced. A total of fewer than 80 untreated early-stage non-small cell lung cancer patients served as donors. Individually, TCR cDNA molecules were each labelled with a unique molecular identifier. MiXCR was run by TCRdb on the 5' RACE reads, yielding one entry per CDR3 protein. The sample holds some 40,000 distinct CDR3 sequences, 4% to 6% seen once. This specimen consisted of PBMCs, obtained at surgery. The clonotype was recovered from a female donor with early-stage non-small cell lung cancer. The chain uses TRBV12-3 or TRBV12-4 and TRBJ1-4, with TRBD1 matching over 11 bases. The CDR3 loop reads CASSLGQGASEKLFF. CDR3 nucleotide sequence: TGTGCCAGCAGTCTCGGACAGGGGGCGAGCGAAAAACTGTTTTTT.